Below are 20 T cell receptor beta chains sequenced from a single sample in a study of cytomegalovirus exposure and HLA in healthy donors. 60 Vbeta and 13 Jbeta primers were used in PCR. Some clones are missing from TCRdb's copy, which holds only in-frame ones; the method was immunoSEQ multiplex PCR. The data contain some 110,000 clones, roughly 73% of them singletons. Sequencing was performed on PBMCs. The receptors originated from a woman aged 40 to 50 in good health and CMV-seropositive.

J is TRBJ1-2 and V is TRBV2; D is unclear. V was pared by 5 bases and J by 2 bases, with 15 bases between. Germline values: CDR1 SNHLY, CDR2 FYNNEI. The CDR3 is made up of 15 amino acids. The CDR3 nucleotides are TGTGCCAGCAGTTCATCCCAGGTCCCGAACTATGGCTACACCTTC. Translating it yields CASSSSQVPNYGYTF.

The sample holds a few counts of this clone. V gene TRBV4-2 combines with J gene TRBJ1-6; perhaps TRBD1 as D (5 bases). CDR1 is LGHNA and CDR2 is YNFKEQ in the germline V gene. The CDR3 has 17 residues. Deletions cut 0 bases from V and 7 bases from J, with 16 bases between. The CDR3 DNA reads as TGTGCCAGCAGCCAAGATCTAACCGGCTGGGGCAATTCACCCCTCCACTTT. Its protein is CASSQDLTGWGNSPLHF.

V usage is TRBV5-1 and J usage is TRBJ1-1; no reliable D call. This CDR3 comprises 11 residues. V shed 3 bases and J shed 2 bases, with 2 bases lying between them. Looked up from germline, CDR1 is SGHRS and CDR2 is YFSETQ. The CDR3 nucleotides are TGCGCCAGCAGCTCTAACACTGAAGCTTTCTTT. Its translation is CASSSNTEAFF.

The chain is built from TRBV7-8 and TRBJ1-3, with D unclear. Germline assignment: CDR1 SGHVS and CDR2 FQNEAQ. The V end lost 9 bases, the J end lost 2 bases, and 11 bases lay between the germline ends. The CDR3 is 13 residues long. CDR3 nucleotide sequence: TGTGCCAGTTCCACTGTTCCTGGAAACACCATATATTTT. It yields the protein CASSTVPGNTIYF.

V usage is TRBV29-1 and J usage is TRBJ2-1; D perhaps matches TRBD2 (5 bases). The V gene's germline CDR1 is SQVTM and CDR2 ANQGSEA. The CDR3 is 14 amino acids. With 8 bases removed from V and 2 bases from J, the gap between germline ends came to 16 bases. CDR3 DNA sequence: TGCAGCACAGAAGCGGAGGCGACCTACAATGAGCAGTTCTTC. Its translation is CSTEAEATYNEQFF.

V usage is TRBV11-2 and J usage is TRBJ2-1, with 8 bases lining up with TRBD2. The CDR3 totals 17 residues. V lost 4 bases and J lost 3; bases outside the gene matches: 11. CDR1 is SGHAT, CDR2 FQNNGV, per germline. The CDR3 DNA reads TGTGCCAGCAGCTCCCTCCGAACGGGGGGGAGCTACAATGAGCAGTTCTTC. It specifies CASSSLRTGGSYNEQFF. The variable domain in full, completed from reference TRBV11-2 and TRBJ2-1, reads EAGVAQSPRYKIIEKRQSVAFWCNPISGHATLYWYQQILGQGPKLLIQFQNNGVVDDSQLPKDRFSAERLKGVDSTLKIQPAKLEDSAVYLCASSSLRTGGSYNEQFFGPGTRLTVL.

Worth noting for this clone: Mismatch with germline at one junction end may stem from a read error. The chain employs TRBV5-1 and TRBJ2-1; no definite D call. CDR1 is SGHRS, CDR2 YFSETQ, per germline. This CDR3 is built from 15 residues. CDR3 loop: CAGSLTPIPLNEQFF. Written as DNA, the CDR3 is TGCGCCGGCAGCTTGACTCCTATCCCCCTCAATGAGCAGTTCTTC.

The chain is built from TRBV5-6 and TRBJ2-7; TRBD1 matches at 7 bases. The V gene end was trimmed by 2 bases and the J gene end by 0 bases; junction bases not matched to a gene: 5. Germline CDR1 SGHDT, CDR2 YYEEEE. This CDR3 spans 15 amino acids. CDR3 bases: TGTGCCAGCAGCTTACAGGGGCCCCTCTCCTACGAGCAGTACTTC. This codes for CASSLQGPLSYEQYF. The variable domain in full, completed from reference TRBV5-6 and TRBJ2-7, reads DAGVTQSPTHLIKTRGQQVTLRCSPKSGHDTVSWYQQALGQGPQFIFQYYEEEERQRGNFPDRFSGHQFPNYSSELNVNALLLGDSALYLCASSLQGPLSYEQYFGPGTRLTVT.

This rearrangement joins TRBV6-4 to TRBJ2-3, with TRBD2 matching 13 bases. The CDR3 consists of 15 residues. Germline CDR1 and CDR2: MRHNA and SNTAGT. V lost 2 bases, J lost 4 bases, and 0 bases stayed unmatched. The CDR3 DNA reads as TGTGCCAGCAGTGACACTAGCGGGGGGGCAGATACGCAGTATTTT. This sequence encodes CASSDTSGGADTQYF.

The chain uses TRBV5-1 and TRBJ2-3, with 12 bases that match TRBD2. Germline assignment: CDR1 SGHRS and CDR2 YFSETQ. This CDR3 spans 16 amino acids. The V and J ends lost 0 bases and 4 bases, in that order; junction bases with no gene match: 3. CDR3 residues: CASSLASSGRADTQYF. CDR3 bases: TGCGCCAGCAGCTTGGCGTCTAGCGGGAGGGCAGATACGCAGTATTTT. Using reference TRBV5-1 and TRBJ2-3 for the parts outside the CDR3, the full variable domain is KAGVTQTPRYLIKTRGQQVTLSCSPISGHRSVSWYQQTPGQGLQFLFEYFSETQRNKGNFPGRFSGRQFSNSRSEMNVSTLELGDSALYLCASSLASSGRADTQYFGPGTRLTVL.

The chain uses TRBV9 and TRBJ2-2, with 8 bases identical to TRBD1. The CDR3 is 15 amino acids. V lost 3 bases to trimming and J lost 5 bases; unmatched junction nucleotides: 6. The germline V gene has CDR1 SGDLS and CDR2 YYNGEE. The DNA for the CDR3 is TGTGCCAGCAGCGCTGGGGACAGGCCGACCGGGGAGCTGTTTTTT. Translation: CASSAGDRPTGELFF.

The V call is TRBV27, the J call TRBJ2-7, with 9 bases fitting TRBD1. CDR1 and CDR2 from the germline V gene are MNHEY and SMNVEV (reference sequence). The CDR3 sequence is 14 residues long. The V and J ends lost 6 bases and 3 bases, in that order; junction bases with no gene match: 6. The CDR3 loop is CASRKDRGSYEQYF. CDR3 DNA sequence: TGTGCCAGCAGGAAGGACAGGGGCAGCTACGAGCAGTACTTC.

V gene TRBV25-1 combines with J gene TRBJ2-2; the match to TRBD2 covers 9 bases. Germline CDR1 is MGHDK and CDR2 is SYGVNS. The CDR3 totals 15 residues. V shed 7 bases and J 5 bases; nucleotides not matched to a gene: 8. CDR3 DNA: TGTGCCAGCATGAAGCGGGGGGACCTTACCGGGGAGCTGTTTTTT. It encodes CASMKRGDLTGELFF.

The chain recombines TRBV10-2 with TRBJ2-1; 7 nucleotides align to TRBD2. CDR1 and CDR2 from the germline V gene are WSHSY and SAAADI. V was clipped by 6 bases and J by 2 bases; unmatched bases: 7. The CDR3 covers 15 residues. The DNA for the CDR3 is TGCGCCAGCAGAGGCGGGGGAATCGCCTACAATGAGCAGTTCTTC. It specifies CASRGGGIAYNEQFF.

As for this clone: Other DNA sequences in this specimen translate into the identical CDR3. This rearrangement joins TRBV7-2 to TRBJ1-2; D is unresolved. The germline V gene encodes CDR1 SGHTA and CDR2 FQGNSA. This CDR3 has 14 residues. V was clipped by 0 bases and J by 6 bases, with 11 bases between them. The CDR3 bases are TGTGCCAGCAGCTTAGCGTCCCGGGAAGATGGCTACACCTTC. It encodes CASSLASREDGYTF.

The chain employs TRBV27 and TRBJ1-5, with TRBD1 matching over 7 bases. Germline assignment: CDR1 MNHEY and CDR2 SMNVEV (reference sequence). Unmatched junction bases numbered 6, after V lost 6 bases and J lost 4 bases. This CDR3 has 14 residues. The CDR3 loop is CASSEGARNQPQHF. The CDR3 region has the DNA TGTGCCAGCAGCGAGGGGGCAAGGAATCAGCCCCAGCATTTT.

The chain uses TRBV19 and TRBJ1-5; D is ambiguous. Germline V CDR1 and CDR2: LNHDA, SQIVND (reference sequence). Trimming stripped 5 bases from V and 5 bases from J, with 13 bases between. The length of the CDR3 is 14 residues. In nucleotides, the CDR3 is TGTGCCAGTAGTCTCCAATTGGGAGATCAGCCCCAGCATTTT. It translates to CASSLQLGDQPQHF. The whole variable domain, remainder taken from reference TRBV19 and TRBJ1-5, is DGGITQSPKYLFRKEGQNVTLSCEQNLNHDAMYWYRQDPGQGLRLIYYSQIVNDFQKGDIAEGYSVSREKKESFPLTVTSAQKNPTAFYLCASSLQLGDQPQHFGDGTRLSIL.

The gene calls are TRBV5-1 and TRBJ2-3; D possibly corresponds to TRBD1 (6 bases). Germline CDR1 and CDR2: SGHRS and YFSETQ. The germline V and J ends were trimmed by 2 bases and 3 bases, with 16 bases remaining between them. The CDR3 totals 16 residues. CDR3 coding DNA: TGCGCCAGCAGCTTACCAAAGGGGGTAGGGACAGATACGCAGTATTTT. Residues: CASSLPKGVGTDTQYF.

This sequence joins TRBV6-1 and TRBJ2-2, with a weak D call TRBD1 (6 bases). Germline V lookup: CDR1 MNHNS, CDR2 SASEGT. CDR3 size: 13 residues. With 8 bases removed from V and 5 bases from J, the gap between germline ends came to 12 bases. DNA for the CDR3: TGTGCCAGCCGCCCCACAGGGACCGGGGAGCTGTTTTTT. This gives the protein CASRPTGTGELFF.

The V gene is TRBV28, the J gene TRBJ2-1; TRBD2 agrees at 11 bases. Trimming removed 6 bases from V and 3 bases from J; junction bases left unmatched: 4. The germline gives CDR1 MDHEN, CDR2 SYDVKM. This CDR3 comprises 15 residues. The DNA of the CDR3 is TGTGCCAGCAGCTTACTAGCGGGAGACTACAATGAGCAGTTCTTC. Its translation is CASSLLAGDYNEQFF.